These 25 T cell receptor beta chains were all obtained from the same sample, sequenced in a study of patients and donors after allogeneic stem cell transplantation (dated by TCRdb to the early 2020s). The library was built by means of RT-PCR. Reads for this sample came from a NextSeq 550. The public sequencing data were trimmed at Q25 with fastp and processed into clonotypes with MiXCR by TCRdb, which kept only in-frame beta chains. Each CDR3 protein gets just one entry, which takes the most common genes and DNA from the rows behind it. Within this sample are about 960,000 distinct CDR3 sequences, with roughly 17% of them counted one time only. Around 6% of the sample is in the top ten clones. The sequencing sample was made of blood, either unsorted or a sorted T cell fraction (not recorded which). The receptor source for this set is a human donor who was either an allogeneic HSCT recipient or a stem cell or donor lymphocyte infusion donor (not recorded which). It is not recorded whose cells these are; they may come from a transplant donor.

This clonotype was observed a handful of times. The V and J genes are TRBV3-1 and TRBJ2-2; 10 positions match TRBD2. V dropped 5 bases and J dropped 6; count of bases not matched to a gene: 9. This CDR3 spans 16 amino acids. Germline CDR1 is LGHDT and CDR2 is YNNKEL (reference sequence). The CDR3 DNA reads TGTGCCAGCAGCTCCCGGGGTAGCGGGGGGTCCGGGGAGCTGTTTTTT. This translates into CASSSRGSGGSGELFF. The full variable domain, its missing parts supplied by reference TRBV3-1 and TRBJ2-2, is DTAVSQTPKYLVTQMGNDKSIKCEQNLGHDTMYWYKQDSKKFLKIMFSYNNKELIINETVPNRFSPKSPDKAHLNLHINSLELGDSAVYFCASSSRGSGGSGELFFGEGSRLTVL.

This clonotype has more than one count but fewer than ten. The V call is TRBV7-3, the J call TRBJ2-7, with TRBD2 matching over 7 bases. In germline, CDR1 is SGHTA, CDR2 FQGTGA. The CDR3 has 15 residues. V was clipped by 2 bases and J by 4 bases; unmatched bases: 8. The CDR3 is CASSLYASGTYEQYF. DNA for the CDR3: TGTGCCAGCAGCTTATACGCTAGCGGAACTTACGAGCAGTACTTC.

This clonotype was counted at least ten times. The junction does not match germline at one end; this may be a read error. The V and J genes are TRBV7-7 and TRBJ2-5; TRBD2 agrees at 8 bases. The length of the CDR3 is 14 residues. Germline lookup yields CDR1 SSHAT and CDR2 FNYEAQ (reference sequence). In DNA, the CDR3 is TGTGCTAGCAGCCCAAGCGGGAGTGGGGAGACCCAGTACTTC. It yields the protein CASSPSGSGETQYF.

This chain links TRBV9 with TRBJ1-2; TRBD1 is a possible D gene (6 bases). CDR1 SGDLS and CDR2 YYNGEE come from the germline V gene. The V end lost 1 base, the J end lost 7 bases, and 8 bases lay between the germline ends. The CDR3 is 12 amino acids. CDR3: CASSVIRGGYTF. CDR3 nucleotide sequence: TGTGCCAGCAGCGTAATCAGGGGTGGCTACACCTTC.

This clonotype was picked up one time. The chain links TRBV6-1 to TRBJ2-2; D possibly corresponds to TRBD2 (5 bases). The germline V and J ends were trimmed by 8 bases and 1 base, with 11 bases remaining between them. The CDR3 sequence is 14 residues long. CDR1 and CDR2 (germline): MNHNS, SASEGT. CDR3 amino acids: CASLVGKNTGELFF. The DNA of the CDR3 is TGTGCCAGCCTCGTCGGGAAGAACACCGGGGAGCTGTTTTTT.

This rearrangement joins TRBV20-1 to TRBJ1-5; 9 bases fit TRBD1. CDR3 length: 16 residues. Germline V lookup: CDR1 DFQATT, CDR2 SNEGSKA (reference sequence). The trim removed 4 bases at V and 2 bases at J, leaving 9 bases unmatched. The CDR3 here is CSATTTGGAGNQPQHF. The CDR3 nucleotides read TGCAGTGCTACAACAACAGGGGGCGCGGGCAATCAGCCCCAGCATTTT.

The sample holds many counts of this clonotype. The chain combines TRBV5-1 with TRBJ2-7; 8 nucleotides agree with TRBD2. V was clipped by 4 bases and J by 2 bases; unmatched bases: 8. Germline CDR1 and CDR2: SGHRS and YFSETQ. The CDR3 runs to 15 residues. The CDR3: CASSRQSGSPYEQYF. As DNA, the CDR3 is TGCGCCAGCAGCCGTCAAAGCGGGAGTCCCTACGAGCAGTACTTC.

This chain links TRBV28 with TRBJ2-2; D not certain. V lost 3 bases and J 1 base, leaving 3 bases between the germline ends. Germline lookup yields CDR1 MDHEN and CDR2 SYDVKM. This CDR3 contains 13 residues. CDR3 amino acids: CASSFQNTGELFF. The CDR3 region has the DNA TGTGCCAGCAGTTTCCAGAACACCGGGGAGCTGTTTTTT.

This clonotype was picked up a small number of times. The J gene is TRBJ2-3, the V gene TRBV12-3 or TRBV12-4, with TRBD1 matching 7 bases. The CDR3 length is 13 residues. Trimming at V came to 5 bases and at J to 6 bases, leaving 5 bases not matched to a gene. The CDR3 is CASSTTGVDTQYF. The CDR3 bases are TGTGCCAGCAGTACCACAGGGGTCGATACGCAGTATTTT.

This chain links TRBV5-4 with TRBJ2-5; 7 nucleotides line up with TRBD2. The CDR3 is 14 residues long. Germline V CDR1 and CDR2: SGHNT, YYREEE (reference sequence). Trimming removed 4 bases from V and 0 bases from J; junction bases left unmatched: 3. The CDR3 DNA reads TGTGCCAGCAGCCTCGGACTAGACCAAGAGACCCAGTACTTC. Protein: CASSLGLDQETQYF. The full variable domain, in which reference TRBV5-4 and TRBJ2-5 provide the parts outside the CDR3, is ETGVTQSPTHLIKTRGQQVTLRCSSQSGHNTVSWYQQALGQGPQFIFQYYREEENGRGNFPPRFSGLQFPNYSSELNVNALELDDSALYLCASSLGLDQETQYFGPGTRLLVL.

DNA for the CDR3: TGCGCCAGTAAGGGTCCTTCTCAGGACGAGCAGTACTTC. Encoded protein: CASKGPSQDEQYF. The rearrangement joins TRBV10-1 to TRBJ2-7; D remains ambiguous. Germline CDR1 WNHNN, CDR2 SYGVQD (reference sequence). This CDR3 is 13 amino acids long. V gave up 9 bases and J gave up 5 bases, with 17 bases separating them.

This clonotype was seen a few times. The chain carries TRBV6-1 and TRBJ2-6, with 15 bases fitting TRBD2. V gave up 6 bases and J gave up 1 base; unmatched junction bases: 7. The CDR3 loop spans 19 amino acids. The germline V gene has CDR1 MNHNS and CDR2 SASEGT. In DNA, the CDR3 is TGTGCCAGCAGCTCTCCGGGACTAGCGGGAGGTTCTGGGGCCAACGTCCTGACTTTC. Encoded protein: CASSSPGLAGGSGANVLTF.

In its sample, this clonotype was seen many times. This chain connects TRBV12-3 or TRBV12-4 to TRBJ2-1; 9 bases agree with TRBD2. V shed 3 bases, J shed 9 bases, and the junction held 6 bases outside the gene matches. The CDR3 length is 14 residues. The CDR3 nucleotides are TGTGCCAGCAGTTTTAGCGGGAGCAGGGGTGAGCAGTTCTTC. Translation: CASSFSGSRGEQFF.

This clonotype was seen more than once but under ten times. The chain uses TRBV5-4 and TRBJ1-4, with a weak D call TRBD1 (5 bases). Trimming cost V 2 bases and J 5 bases, with 10 bases left between them. From germline, CDR1 is SGHNT and CDR2 YYREEE (reference sequence). This CDR3 is 14 amino acids long. CDR3 in amino acids: CASSLGGENEKLFF. Written as DNA, the CDR3 is TGTGCCAGCAGCTTAGGAGGGGAGAATGAAAAACTGTTTTTT.

This clonotype showed up just a few times. This rearrangement joins TRBV4-1 to TRBJ1-1; unclear D gene. The CDR3 totals 15 residues. Germline lookup yields CDR1 MGHRA and CDR2 YSYEKL. V was shortened by 2 bases and J by 0 bases, with 10 bases between the two germline ends. CDR3 sequence (DNA): TGCGCCAGCAGCCAACCGGTCGAGTTGAACACTGAAGCTTTCTTT. Its translation is CASSQPVELNTEAFF.

This chain uses TRBV10-3 with TRBJ2-1, with 7 bases that match TRBD2. CDR3 size: 15 residues. With 2 bases clipped from V and 6 bases from J, the junction kept 7 bases outside the gene matches. Germline CDR1 ENHRY, CDR2 SYGVKD. CDR3: CAISEEGAGRNEQFF. The CDR3 DNA is TGTGCCATCAGTGAGGAGGGAGCGGGGCGCAATGAGCAGTTCTTC.

This clonotype has only a few counts. The chain employs TRBV11-1 and TRBJ2-1; D not certain. V lost 5 bases, J lost 6 bases, and 14 bases lay in between. Germline V gives CDR1 SGHAT, CDR2 FQDESV (reference sequence). The CDR3 loop spans 14 amino acids. CDR3 protein: CASSPGIQSNEQFF. In nucleotides, the CDR3 is TGTGCCAGCAGCCCCGGCATTCAATCCAATGAGCAGTTCTTC.

In this sample, this clonotype turned up a few times. The rearrangement joins TRBV6-1 to TRBJ1-5; D possibly corresponds to TRBD1 (6 bases). The V end was cut by 6 bases, the J end by 3 bases, with 18 bases between. The length of the CDR3 is 16 residues. The germline CDR1 and CDR2 sequences are MNHNS and SASEGT. In nucleotides, the CDR3 is TGTGCCAGCAGAAGATCAAGAGGACAGTTCAATCAGCCCCAGCATTTT. Protein: CASRRSRGQFNQPQHF.

The genes are TRBV10-3 and TRBJ2-5, with 10 bases matching TRBD1. J lost 2 bases, V lost 3 bases, and 6 bases had no gene match. The CDR3 runs 16 residues. Germline values: CDR1 ENHRY, CDR2 SYGVKD. The DNA of the CDR3 is TGTGCCATCAGTGATCCGGACAGGGGGTCACAAGAGACCCAGTACTTC. Protein: CAISDPDRGSQETQYF.

This clonotype was counted at least ten times. The CDR3, as DNA: TGTGCCAGCAGTATCTCCGACAGGGTCGTCTACGAGCAGTACTTC. This codes for CASSISDRVVYEQYF. This chain uses TRBV12-3 or TRBV12-4 with TRBJ2-7, with 7 positions matching TRBD1. With V trimmed by 5 bases and J by 3 bases, 10 bases remained unmatched. This CDR3 is 15 amino acids long.

The chain links TRBV24-1 to TRBJ1-2, with 7 bases identical to TRBD1. The J segment lost 5 bases and the V segment lost 5 bases, leaving 4 bases of the junction unmatched. The CDR3 consists of 13 residues. The germline gives CDR1 KGHDR, CDR2 SFDVKD. The DNA of the CDR3 is TGTGCCACCAGTGCCACAGGGGCTTATGGCTACACCTTC. Encoded protein: CATSATGAYGYTF.

This clonotype was recorded a few times. The chain couples TRBV2 to TRBJ1-2, with TRBD1 matching over 7 bases. There are 12 residues in the CDR3. The J segment lost 7 bases and the V segment lost 7 bases, leaving 6 bases of the junction unmatched. CDR1 is SNHLY, CDR2 FYNNEI, per germline. The CDR3 coding sequence is TGTGCCAGCACGGGCAGGGGGACTGGCTACACCTTC. It codes for CASTGRGTGYTF.

This clonotype showed up just a few times. The V call is TRBV20-1, the J call TRBJ2-3; weak D call: TRBD2 (6 bases). The V gene's germline CDR1 is DFQATT and CDR2 SNEGSKA (reference sequence). Trimming pared 4 bases from V and 6 bases from J, leaving 23 bases between. This CDR3 contains 16 residues. CDR3 nucleotide sequence: TGCAGTGCTACCCTTAGGCTAGCGCCGAGAGGGGATACGCAGTATTTT. Translated, it gives CSATLRLAPRGDTQYF.

The chain is built from TRBV29-1 and TRBJ2-3; possibly TRBD2 for D (6 bases). The CDR3 contains 13 residues. Germline-derived CDR1 and CDR2 are SQVTM and ANQGSEA. The ends were cut back, 7 bases at V and 1 base at J, with 12 bases in the middle. The CDR3 protein is CSAPGTGTDTQYF. The CDR3 bases are TGCAGCGCCCCGGGGACTGGCACAGATACGCAGTATTTT.

The V and J genes are TRBV4-2 and TRBJ1-5; D uncertain. V was shortened by 1 base and J by 3 bases, with 13 bases between the two germline ends. This CDR3 region has 16 residues. Germline V gives CDR1 LGHNA, CDR2 YNFKEQ. CDR3 residues: CASSQAQNGPNQPQHF. For the CDR3, the DNA is TGTGCCAGCAGCCAAGCTCAAAACGGACCCAATCAGCCCCAGCATTTT.